This T cell receptor beta chain was retrieved from a study of OX40 agonist ivuxolimab in advanced cancers. As for the study in general: Patients receiving dose escalation had hepatocellular carcinoma, melanoma, renal cell or head and neck cancer. Prior anti-PD-1, anti-PD-L1 or anti-CTLA-4 therapy did not bar entry, and around 39% had some. Study results and caveats: Relative to CD4+, CD8+ T cells held more expanded clones on average. Clonal expansion by week 6 occurred in CD4+ and CD8+ blood T cells (at 0.1 to 3.0 mg/kg).

To note about this clone: Its specificity is not known.

Only in-frame clones appear in the TCRdb table, and some are missing; sequencing was by immunoSEQ multiplex PCR. The sample lists 80,000 or so clones, over 70% occurring once. V was shortened by 0 bases and J by 2 bases, with 8 bases between the two germline ends. Germline V gene lookup returns CDR1 SGHVS and CDR2 FNYEAQ. The CDR3 has 14 amino acids. The TCR comes from an adult with an advanced solid tumor such as melanoma, head and neck, liver or kidney cancer. Sequenced material: CD4+ or CD8+ T cells sorted from blood, taken in a trial of the OX40 agonist ivuxolimab. V usage is TRBV7-6 and J usage is TRBJ2-7; D assignment may be TRBD1 or TRBD2 (5 bases each). CDR3 sequence: CASSLAGAPYEQYF. The CDR3 coding sequence is TGTGCCAGCAGCTTAGCCGGGGCGCCCTACGAGCAGTACTTC.